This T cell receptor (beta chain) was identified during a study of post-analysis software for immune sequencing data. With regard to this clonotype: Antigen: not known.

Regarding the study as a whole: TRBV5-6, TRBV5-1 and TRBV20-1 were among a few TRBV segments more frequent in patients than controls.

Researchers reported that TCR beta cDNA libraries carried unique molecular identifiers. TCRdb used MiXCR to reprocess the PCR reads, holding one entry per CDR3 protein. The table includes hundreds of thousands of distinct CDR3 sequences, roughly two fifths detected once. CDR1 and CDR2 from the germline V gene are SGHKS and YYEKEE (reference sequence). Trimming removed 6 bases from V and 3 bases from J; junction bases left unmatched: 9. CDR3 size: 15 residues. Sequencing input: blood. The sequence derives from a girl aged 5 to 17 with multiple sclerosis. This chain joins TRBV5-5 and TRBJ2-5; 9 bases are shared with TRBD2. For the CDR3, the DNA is TGTGCCAGCAACCGCAGGCCTAGCGGGGAAGAGACCCAGTACTTC. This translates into CASNRRPSGEETQYF.